Given below is one T cell receptor (beta chain) in context. Its antigen specificity is not known. No qualities accompany the bases; no much larger clone lies one base away. The immunoSEQ Assay, a bias-controlled multiplex PCR, was used to amplify TCRbeta CDR3 regions from genomic DNA. The authors' analysis ran thus. Nucleated cell counts per sample were estimated from amplification of reference gene primers within the assay. To quantify the absolute abundance of each unique TCRbeta CDR3 rearrangement, sequence reads were collapsed and filtered. For each sample, productive Simpson clonality was calculated as the square root of Simpson's diversity index across productive rearrangements. TCRdb obtained this table from immuneACCESS and retained in-frame rearrangements with V and J assigned. These tables miss some clones; where compared with another copy, unresolved V genes account for less than half of the shortfall, and the remainder is unexplained. For V, J and clone size, that table is used; D and trimming come from the DNA. The sample contains over 130,000 clones, more than 75% of them found a single time. The top ten hold more than 2% of the sample.

The sample is drawn from a study of blood T cell repertoires in COVID-19 (TCRdb year 2020). About the investigation overall: Samples covering the acute and convalescent phases of COVID-19 were provided by collaborators in the United States, Italy and Spain. The material from the prospective study consisted of cDNA or gDNA derived from T cells, B-cell-depleted T cells, or PBMCs. The dataset comprised deeply sampled blood TCRbeta repertoires from subjects exposed to, actively infected with, or recovered from COVID-19. The repertoires were released in a freely available public database meant as a resource for research on the immune response to SARS-CoV-2. The samples were drawn from two sources: the first 160 participants of the ongoing ImmuneRACE study, and 1,000 to 1,500 subjects contributed by 6 global collaborators. The sample metadata nearly always contained a de-identified subject ID, COVID-19 status, age in years and sex. Where HLA class I and class II types were available, the types were taken from metadata supplied by the sample provider, not from assay-based typing.

Collaborating institutions collected whole blood in K2EDTA tubes following their own protocols. For TCRbeta analysis, collaborator samples were shipped as frozen whole blood, as isolated PBMCs, or as DNA extracted from either sample type. Overall results and qualifications from the work: The amount of clinical and demographic metadata varied by source and participant and was provided uncurated.

From V the trimming removes 5 bases and from J it removes 3 bases, while the gene matches leave 9 bases of the junction unaccounted for. Spanning cysteine to phenylalanine, the CDR3 consists of 15 amino acids. The CDR3 DNA has 45 bases and is translated from base 1. Reading the germline V gene (reference sequence) gives CDR1 LNHNV and CDR2 YYDKDF. The sequence derives from an older man with acute or convalescent COVID-19. The material sequenced was peripheral blood. The chain is made from TRBV15 and TRBJ1-2, and 7 junctional nucleotides match TRBD1. The CDR3 has the sequence CATSSRWDSYYGYTF. The nucleotide sequence is given as TGTGCCACCAGCTCTCGCTGGGACAGCTACTATGGCTACACCTTC.